The 6 T cell receptor beta chains in this list originate from one sample, sequenced in a study of graft-versus-host responses after intestinal transplantation. The data were produced by immunoSEQ multiplex PCR, yet TCRdb's version contains in-frame clones alone and is incomplete. The sample shows under 45,000 clones, 85% to 90% of them seen only once. The source was PBMCs, collected just under 270 days after transplant. All receptors come from a human patient who received an intestinal transplant, so some T cells may come from the graft donor.

The chain employs TRBV4-1 and TRBJ2-7; no firm D call. Germline V CDR1 and CDR2: MGHRA, YSYEKL. V lost 0 bases and J 0 bases, leaving 12 bases between the germline ends. The CDR3 is made up of 16 amino acids. The CDR3 DNA follows: TGCGCCAGCAGCCAAGATCTAACCCCGAGCTCCTACGAGCAGTACTTC. Protein product: CASSQDLTPSSYEQYF.

The chain joins TRBV5-4 to TRBJ2-1; 9 bases agree with TRBD2. The CDR3 runs to 14 residues. Germline CDR1 is SGHNT and CDR2 is YYREEE (reference sequence). With V trimmed by 0 bases and J by 5 bases, 0 bases remained unmatched. Written as DNA, the CDR3 is TGTGCCAGCAGCTTGGGCGGGGGGGACAATGAGCAGTTCTTC. This codes for CASSLGGGDNEQFF.

The chain employs TRBV10-2 and TRBJ1-6; no reliable D call. CDR3 length: 15 amino acids. CDR1 and CDR2 (germline): WSHSY, SAAADI. The V and J ends lost 3 bases and 0 bases respectively, with 6 bases between them. Written as DNA, the CDR3 is TGCGCCAGCAGTGAAAAGAGCTCCTATAATTCACCCCTCCACTTT. It specifies CASSEKSSYNSPLHF.

This clone was observed a single time. At one boundary the junction diverges from the germline segment, which might be a read error. Other DNA sequences from this sample encode an identical CDR3 as well. This sequence joins TRBV15 and TRBJ2-7; D remains ambiguous. Germline V CDR1 and CDR2: LNHNV, YYDKDF (reference sequence). The CDR3 covers 13 residues. This chain's CDR3 is CATSTDLAREQYF. In DNA form, the CDR3 reads TGCGCCACCAGCACCGACTTGGCCAGGGAGCAGTACTTC.

This CDR3 is CASSRKRGNNEQFF. The CDR3 nucleotides are TGTGCCAGCAGCCGAAAGCGGGGGAACAATGAGCAGTTCTTC. V gene TRBV4-2 combines with J gene TRBJ2-1; 8 nucleotides line up with TRBD2. V was clipped by 4 bases and J by 5 bases; unmatched bases: 4. The CDR3 runs 14 residues. The V gene's germline CDR1 is LGHNA and CDR2 YNFKEQ.

The genes are TRBV13 and TRBJ1-1; D is uncertain. This CDR3 is 17 amino acids long. From germline, CDR1 is PRHDT and CDR2 FYEKMQ (reference sequence). V shed 3 bases and J shed 5 bases, with 22 bases lying between them. DNA of the CDR3: TGTGCCAGCAGCTTTCCGCCCCGCCGCCAGGTTGAGACTGAAGCTTTCTTT. Protein sequence: CASSFPPRRQVETEAFF.